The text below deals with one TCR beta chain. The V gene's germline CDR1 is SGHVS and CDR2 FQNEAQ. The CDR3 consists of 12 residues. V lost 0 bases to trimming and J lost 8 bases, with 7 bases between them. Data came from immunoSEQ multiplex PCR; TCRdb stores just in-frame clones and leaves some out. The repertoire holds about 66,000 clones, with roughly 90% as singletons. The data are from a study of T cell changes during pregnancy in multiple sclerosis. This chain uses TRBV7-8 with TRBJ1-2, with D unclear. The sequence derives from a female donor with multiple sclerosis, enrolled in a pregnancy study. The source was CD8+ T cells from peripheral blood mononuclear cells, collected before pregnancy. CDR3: CASSLAAEGYTF. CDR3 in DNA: TGTGCCAGCAGCTTAGCGGCGGAAGGCTACACCTTC. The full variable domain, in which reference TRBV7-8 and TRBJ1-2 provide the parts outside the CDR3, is GAGVSQSPRYKVAKRGQDVALRCDPISGHVSLFWYQQALGQGPEFLTYFQNEAQLDKSGLPSDRFFAERPEGSVSTLKIQRTQQEDSAVYLCASSLAAEGYTFGSGTRLTVV.